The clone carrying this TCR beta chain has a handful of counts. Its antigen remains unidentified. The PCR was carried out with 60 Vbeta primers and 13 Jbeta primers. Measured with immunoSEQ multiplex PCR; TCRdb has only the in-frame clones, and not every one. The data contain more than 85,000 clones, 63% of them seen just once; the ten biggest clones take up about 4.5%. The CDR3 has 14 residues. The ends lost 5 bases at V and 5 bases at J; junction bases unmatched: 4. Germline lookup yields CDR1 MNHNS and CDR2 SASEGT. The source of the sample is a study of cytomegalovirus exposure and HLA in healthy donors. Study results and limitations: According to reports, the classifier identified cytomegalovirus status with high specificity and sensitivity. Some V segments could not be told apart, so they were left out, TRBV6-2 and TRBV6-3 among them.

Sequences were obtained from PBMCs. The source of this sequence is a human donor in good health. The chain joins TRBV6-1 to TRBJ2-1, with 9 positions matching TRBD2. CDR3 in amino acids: CASSQIAGDNEQFF. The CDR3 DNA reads TGTGCCAGCAGTCAAATAGCGGGGGACAATGAGCAGTTCTTC.